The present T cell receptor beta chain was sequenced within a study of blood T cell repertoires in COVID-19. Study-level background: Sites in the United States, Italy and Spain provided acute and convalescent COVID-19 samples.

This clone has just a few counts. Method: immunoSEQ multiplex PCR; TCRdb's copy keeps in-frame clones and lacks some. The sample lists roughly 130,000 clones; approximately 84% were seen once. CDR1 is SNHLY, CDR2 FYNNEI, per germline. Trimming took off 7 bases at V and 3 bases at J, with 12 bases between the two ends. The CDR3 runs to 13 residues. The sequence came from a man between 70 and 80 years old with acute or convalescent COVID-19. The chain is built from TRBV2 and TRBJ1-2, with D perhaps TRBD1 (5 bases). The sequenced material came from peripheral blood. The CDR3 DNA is TGTGCCAGCACCATCAGGGTTGACTATGGCTACACCTTC. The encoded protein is CASTIRVDYGYTF.